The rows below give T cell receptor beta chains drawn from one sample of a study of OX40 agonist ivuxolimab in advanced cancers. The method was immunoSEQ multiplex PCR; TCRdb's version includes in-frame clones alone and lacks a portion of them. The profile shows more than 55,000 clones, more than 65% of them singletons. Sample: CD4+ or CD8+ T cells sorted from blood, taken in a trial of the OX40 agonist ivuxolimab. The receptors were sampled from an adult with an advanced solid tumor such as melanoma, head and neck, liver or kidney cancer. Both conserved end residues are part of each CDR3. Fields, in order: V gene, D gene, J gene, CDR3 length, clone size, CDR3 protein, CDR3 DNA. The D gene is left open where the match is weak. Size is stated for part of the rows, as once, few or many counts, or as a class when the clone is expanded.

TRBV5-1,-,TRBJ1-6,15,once,CASSLGDDRASPLHF,TGCGCCAGCAGCTTAGGGGATGATAGGGCTTCACCCCTCCACTTT
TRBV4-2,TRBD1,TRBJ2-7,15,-,CASSPRDRSRGEQYF,TGTGCCAGCAGCCCTCGGGACAGGTCAAGGGGGGAGCAGTACTTC
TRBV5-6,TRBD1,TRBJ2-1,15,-,CASRHPGTGGNEQFF,TGTGCCAGCAGGCACCCCGGGACAGGGGGGAATGAGCAGTTCTTC
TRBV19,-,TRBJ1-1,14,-,CASSMYGMNTEAFF,TGTGCCAGTAGTATGTACGGAATGAACACTGAAGCTTTCTTT
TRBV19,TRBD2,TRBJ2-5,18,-,CASSIQGTSGSGGETQYF,TGTGCCAGTAGTATTCAAGGGACTAGCGGGAGCGGCGGGGAGACCCAGTACTTC
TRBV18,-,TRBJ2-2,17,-,CASSPPRVAGNTGELFF,TGTGCCAGCTCACCACCACGTGTGGCGGGGAACACCGGGGAGCTGTTTTTT
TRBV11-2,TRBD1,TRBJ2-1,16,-,CASSLRDRGSYNEQFF,TGTGCCAGCAGCTTACGCGACAGGGGGTCCTACAATGAGCAGTTCTTC
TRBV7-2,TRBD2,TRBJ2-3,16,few,CASSSQTSGGRYTQYF,TGTGCCAGCAGCTCCCAGACTAGCGGGGGGAGGTATACGCAGTATTTT
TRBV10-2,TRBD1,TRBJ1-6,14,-,CASSWGQGGSPLHF,TGCGCCAGCAGCTGGGGACAGGGCGGTTCACCCCTCCACTTT
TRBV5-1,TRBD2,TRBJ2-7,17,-,CASSPGTSGGLEGEQYF,TGCGCCAGCAGCCCGGGGACTAGCGGGGGCCTTGAAGGGGAGCAGTACTTC
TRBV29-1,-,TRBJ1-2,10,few,CSVESYSLTF,TGCAGCGTTGAAAGTTACAGCCTCACCTTC
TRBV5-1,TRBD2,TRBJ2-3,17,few,CASSEGGLAGGTDTQYF,TGCGCCAGCAGCGAGGGGGGACTAGCGGGAGGCACAGATACGCAGTATTTT
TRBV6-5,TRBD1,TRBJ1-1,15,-,CASSASLTGGTEAFF,TGTGCCAGCAGTGCCAGTCTGACAGGGGGAACTGAAGCTTTCTTT
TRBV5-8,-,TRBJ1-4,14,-,CASSFRATNEKLFF,TGTGCCAGCAGCTTCAGGGCAACTAATGAAAAACTGTTTTTT
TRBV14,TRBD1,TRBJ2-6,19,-,CASSPAGTGFSSGANVLTF,TGTGCCAGCAGCCCGGCGGGGACAGGGTTTTCCTCTGGGGCCAACGTCCTGACTTTC
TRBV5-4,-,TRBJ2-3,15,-,CASSLMAGGTDTQYF,TGTGCCAGCAGCTTGATGGCAGGGGGCACAGATACGCAGTATTTT
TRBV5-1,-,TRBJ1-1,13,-,CASNQGGNTEAFF,TGCGCCAGCAACCAGGGAGGGAACACTGAAGCTTTCTTT
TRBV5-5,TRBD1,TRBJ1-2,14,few,CASSWDRGINGYTF,TGTGCCAGCAGCTGGGACAGGGGGATAAATGGCTACACCTTC
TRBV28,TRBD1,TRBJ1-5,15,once,CASSSLTGGGQPQHF,TGTGCCAGCAGTTCTTTGACAGGGGGAGGTCAGCCCCAGCATTTT
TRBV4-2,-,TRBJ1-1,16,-,CASSPPGASMNTEAFF,TGTGCCAGCAGCCCTCCAGGGGCAAGTATGAACACTGAAGCTTTCTTT
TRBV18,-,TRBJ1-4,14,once,CASSTGGTNEKLFF,TGTGCCAGCTCGACTGGAGGAACTAATGAAAAACTGTTTTTT
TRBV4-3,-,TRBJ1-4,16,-,CASSQEVRGRNEKLFF,TGCGCCAGCAGCCAAGAAGTCAGGGGCCGAAATGAAAAACTGTTTTTT
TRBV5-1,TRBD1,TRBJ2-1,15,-,CASTPDRGSYNEQFF,TGCGCCAGCACCCCAGACAGGGGCTCCTACAATGAGCAGTTCTTC
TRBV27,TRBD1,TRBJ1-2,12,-,CASRIGQGSYTF,TGTGCCAGCAGGATTGGACAGGGAAGCTACACCTTC
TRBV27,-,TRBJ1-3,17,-,CASSGGVGGGSGNTIYF,TGTGCCAGCAGCGGCGGCGTTGGGGGGGGGTCTGGAAACACCATATATTTT
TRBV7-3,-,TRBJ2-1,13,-,CASSFLPNNEQFF,TGTGCCAGCAGCTTCCTACCCAACAATGAGCAGTTCTTC
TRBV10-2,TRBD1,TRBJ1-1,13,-,CASSVTGGTEAFF,TGCGCCAGCAGTGTTACAGGGGGCACTGAAGCTTTCTTT
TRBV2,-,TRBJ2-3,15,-,CASSEKTERRYTQYF,TGTGCCAGCAGTGAAAAGACGGAGAGGAGGTATACGCAGTATTTT
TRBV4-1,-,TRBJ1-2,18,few,CASSQDRFWTRGNYGYTF,TGCGCCAGCAGCCAAGATAGGTTTTGGACAAGGGGTAACTATGGCTACACCTTC
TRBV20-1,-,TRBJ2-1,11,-,CSARDRREQFF,TGCAGTGCTAGAGACCGCCGAGAGCAGTTCTTC
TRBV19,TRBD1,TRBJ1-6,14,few,CASSSGTGGTPLHF,TGTGCCAGTAGTTCCGGGACAGGAGGGACACCCCTCCACTTT
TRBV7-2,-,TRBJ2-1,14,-,CASSPGGSHNEQFF,TGTGCCAGCAGCCCCGGGGGATCCCACAATGAGCAGTTCTTC